The source of this TCR beta chain is a study of blood T cell repertoires in COVID-19 (dated by TCRdb to about 2020). For the wider study: Samples covering the acute and convalescent phases of COVID-19 were provided by collaborators in the United States, Italy and Spain. The material from the prospective study consisted of cDNA or gDNA derived from T cells, B-cell-depleted T cells, or PBMCs. Subjects who had been exposed to COVID-19, were actively infected with it, or had recovered from it provided the deeply sampled blood TCRbeta repertoires that made up the dataset. The repertoires were made available in a free public database intended to serve as a resource for research on the immune response to SARS-CoV-2. The samples were drawn from two sources: the first 160 participants of the ongoing ImmuneRACE study, and 1,200 or so subjects contributed by 6 global collaborators. Nearly every sample came with metadata listing a de-identified subject ID, COVID-19 status, age in years and sex. Where available, HLA class I and class II types were taken from metadata supplied by the sample provider and were not determined by assay-based typing.

The immunoSEQ Assay, a bias-controlled multiplex PCR, was used to amplify TCRbeta CDR3 regions from genomic DNA. As for the original processing: The number of nucleated cells in each sample was estimated from the amplification of reference gene primers within the assay. To quantify the absolute abundance of each unique TCRbeta CDR3 rearrangement, sequence reads were collapsed and filtered. Productive Simpson clonality was computed per sample as the square root of Simpson's diversity index over productive rearrangements. Drawn from immuneACCESS, this table holds only the in-frame rearrangements with V and J called that TCRdb kept. Clones are partly lost; checked studies trace under half to an unresolved V gene and leave the rest unexplained. The V and J calls and the clone size are those of that table, but D and trimming were determined from the DNA. The sample table contains about 490,000 clones; only one count was recorded for 70% to 90% of them. Approximately 2.9% of the sample comes from the top ten.

Findings and caveats that apply to the study as a whole: How much clinical and demographic metadata was included differed by source and by participant, and the metadata was provided uncurated.

The germline V gene specifies MNHEY as CDR1 and SVGEGT as CDR2. Including cysteine and phenylalanine, the CDR3 has 15 amino acids. The DNA shown is the 45-base CDR3, in frame from base 1. Relative to germline, V is missing 5 bases and J is missing 9 bases, with 6 bases of the junction outside any gene match. The collaborating institutions used their own protocols to collect whole blood in K2EDTA tubes. Collaborator samples were shipped for TCRbeta analysis as frozen whole blood, isolated PBMCs, or DNA extracted from either sample type. As regards this clone: Its antigen is unknown. Per-base qualities were not stored, and no clone one base away is much larger.

The sequenced sample was peripheral blood. The sequence came from a human donor in a cohort sampled during active COVID-19. The rearranged chain carries TRBV6-2 or TRBV6-3 and TRBJ2-1, and 14 junctional nucleotides match TRBD2. CDR3 reads: CASSRGLAGVGEQFF. The nucleotide sequence reads as follows: TGTGCCAGCAGTAGGGGACTAGCGGGAGTAGGTGAGCAGTTCTTC.